Following are 7 T cell receptor beta chains from one sample sequenced in a study of cytomegalovirus exposure and HLA in healthy donors. PCR involved 60 Vbeta and 13 Jbeta primers. The repertoire was sequenced with immunoSEQ multiplex PCR; TCRdb's copy has only in-frame clones and lacks some. The profile shows roughly 120,000 clones, roughly four fifths of them singletons. Sequencing was performed on PBMCs. Receptors originate from a woman under 30 in good health and CMV-seronegative.

This clone appeared a few times. V gene TRBV5-1 combines with J gene TRBJ2-1; D perhaps matches TRBD2 (5 bases). The CDR3 sequence is 13 residues long. Trimming pared 2 bases from V and 7 bases from J, leaving 10 bases between. CDR1 and CDR2 from the germline V gene are SGHRS and YFSETQ. The chain's CDR3 is CASSFNPGNEQFF. The CDR3 DNA follows: TGCGCCAGCAGCTTTAATCCGGGGAATGAGCAGTTCTTC.

The J gene is TRBJ1-2, the V gene TRBV28; TRBD1 is a possible D gene (5 bases). V dropped 7 bases and J dropped 8 bases, with 17 bases sitting between them. The CDR3 sequence is 13 residues long. From germline, CDR1 is MDHEN and CDR2 SYDVKM. The CDR3 region has the DNA TGTGCCAGCATATTCGGGGGAAGTGAAGGCTACACCTTC. This encodes CASIFGGSEGYTF.

This CDR3 is CASSFVAHNTEAFF. CDR3 sequence (DNA): TGTGCCAGCAGTTTTGTAGCCCACAACACTGAAGCTTTCTTT. This rearrangement joins TRBV28 to TRBJ1-1, with D hard to call. Germline assignment: CDR1 MDHEN and CDR2 SYDVKM. V gave up 3 bases and J gave up 2 bases, with 10 bases separating them. This CDR3 is 14 amino acids long.

The genes are TRBV7-8 and TRBJ1-3; D might be TRBD1 (6 bases). Looked up from germline, CDR1 is SGHVS and CDR2 is FQNEAQ. The V and J ends lost 3 bases and 4 bases respectively, with 7 bases between them. There are 13 residues in the CDR3. The DNA for the CDR3 is TGTGCCAGCAGCTTTGGACAGGGAAACACCATATATTTT. It codes for CASSFGQGNTIYF.

The CDR3 region is CASSLFRDRGRFDGYTF. CDR3 bases: TGTGCCAGCAGCTTATTTAGGGACAGGGGGCGATTTGATGGCTACACCTTC. The V and J genes are TRBV11-2 and TRBJ1-2; 12 bases map to TRBD1. J was trimmed by 6 bases and V by 2 bases; bases with no gene match: 10. The CDR3 sequence is 17 residues long. Germline V gives CDR1 SGHAT, CDR2 FQNNGV.

This chain connects TRBV28 to TRBJ1-4; D is uncertain. Between the trimmed V and J ends, which lost 6 bases and 4 bases, there was a span of 12 bases. This CDR3 has 14 residues. Germline CDR1 and CDR2: MDHEN and SYDVKM. CDR3 sequence: CASSTVRVNEKLFF. CDR3 coding DNA: TGTGCCAGCAGCACAGTGAGGGTTAATGAAAAACTGTTTTTT.

The rearrangement links TRBV15 to TRBJ1-1; no clear D. Trimming removed 0 bases from V and 5 bases from J, with 10 bases in between. The CDR3 contains 14 residues. Germline V lookup: CDR1 LNHNV, CDR2 YYDKDF (reference sequence). The CDR3 DNA sequence: TGTGCCACCAGCAGAGATTGGTCCTATACTGAAGCTTTCTTT. Amino acids: CATSRDWSYTEAFF.